The present TCR beta chain was sequenced within a study of PD-1 blockade in mismatch repair-deficient tumors. Study background: Enrolled about 2012-2016, patients had progressing, pretreated mismatch repair-deficient cancers of about a dozen types. General observations from the study: Rapid post-treatment expansion, then contraction, generally preceding radiologic response, marked tumor-resident clones.

The length of the CDR3 is 15 residues. Germline V gene sequence: CDR1 SGHKS, CDR2 YYEKEE (reference sequence). With V trimmed by 4 bases and J by 4 bases, 7 bases remained unmatched. As to this clone: Its matching antigen is unknown.

Assay used: immunoSEQ multiplex PCR; TCRdb lists only in-frame clones, some missing. The sample contains some 97,000 clones, about four fifths of which appear only once. PCR or immunohistochemistry showed mismatch repair deficiency in every enrolled patient. Three pembrolizumab responders had their TCRs sequenced. This material consisted of peripheral blood, taken 35 to 37 weeks after starting pembrolizumab. The rearrangement links TRBV5-5 to TRBJ2-5; TRBD1 matches 10 bases. The source is an adult with mismatch repair-deficient cancer. The CDR3 DNA sequence: TGTGCCAGCAGCGCGGGACAGGGGAAAACAGAGACCCAGTACTTC. Its protein product is CASSAGQGKTETQYF.